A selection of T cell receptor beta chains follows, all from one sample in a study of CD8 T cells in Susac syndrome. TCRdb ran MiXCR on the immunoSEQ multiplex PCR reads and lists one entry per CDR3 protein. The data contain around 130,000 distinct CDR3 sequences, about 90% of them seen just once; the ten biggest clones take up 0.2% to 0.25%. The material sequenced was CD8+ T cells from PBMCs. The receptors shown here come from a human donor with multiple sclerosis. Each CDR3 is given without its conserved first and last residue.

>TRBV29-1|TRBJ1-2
SVQGFDNYGYT
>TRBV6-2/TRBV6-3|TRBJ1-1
ASSYRGPEAF
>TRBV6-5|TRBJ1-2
ASSFLRFGTGRGYT
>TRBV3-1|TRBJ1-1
ASSPFEGVNTEAF
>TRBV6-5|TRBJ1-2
ASSYIEGNYGYT
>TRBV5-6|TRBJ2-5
ASSLKRMGQTQETQY
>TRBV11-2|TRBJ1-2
ASSFFSGYGYT
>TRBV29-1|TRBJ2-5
SVVLPGQGETQY
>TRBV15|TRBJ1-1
ATSRGWGIEAF
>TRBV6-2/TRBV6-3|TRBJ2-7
ASSARSYEQY
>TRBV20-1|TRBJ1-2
SARVEGYDGYT
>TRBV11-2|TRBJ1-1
ASSLTELEAF
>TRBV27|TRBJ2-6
ASSFWTGSSGANVLT
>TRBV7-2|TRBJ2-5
ASREAGGETQY